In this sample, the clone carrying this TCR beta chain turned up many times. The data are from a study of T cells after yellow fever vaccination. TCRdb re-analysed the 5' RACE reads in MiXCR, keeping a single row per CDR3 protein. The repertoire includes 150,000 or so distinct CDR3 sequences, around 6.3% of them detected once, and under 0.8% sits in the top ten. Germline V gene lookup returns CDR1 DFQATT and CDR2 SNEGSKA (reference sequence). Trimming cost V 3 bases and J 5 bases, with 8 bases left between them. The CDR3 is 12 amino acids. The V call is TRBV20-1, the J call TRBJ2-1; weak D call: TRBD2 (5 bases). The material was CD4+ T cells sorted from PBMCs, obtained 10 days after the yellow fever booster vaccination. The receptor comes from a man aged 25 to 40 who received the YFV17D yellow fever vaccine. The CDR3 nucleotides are TGCAGTGCTAGTCTAGCCGACAATGAGCAGTTCTTC. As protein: CSASLADNEQFF.